This T cell receptor beta chain was documented in a study of cytomegalovirus exposure and HLA in healthy donors. The study's findings and limits: In an earlier analysis, about 87% or about 30%: the productive usage of most TCR beta V segments. Cytomegalovirus association was listed for about 180 TCR beta chains. At a 0.05 false discovery rate, a later analysis found roughly 17,000 TCR beta sequences to be associated with HLA alleles. Analysis was performed later, and it showed HLA-associated TCR beta chains to be more clonally expanded than equally common others.

On this clone: Its antigen is undetermined.

PCR amplification relied on 60 Vbeta primers (plus 13 Jbeta primers). Only in-frame clones appear in the TCRdb table, and some are missing; sequencing was by immunoSEQ multiplex PCR. The data show approximately 30,000 clones, and the top ten clones hold over 4%. Input material: PBMCs. This receptor was taken from a woman aged 40 to 55 in good health and CMV-seropositive.

The DNA of the CDR3 is TGTGCCAGCAGCTTGGGACAGGGGGCAGCGGTCTACGAGCAGTACTTC. Amino acids: CASSLGQGAAVYEQYF. The V and J genes are TRBV5-4 and TRBJ2-7, with 10 nucleotides matching TRBD1. CDR1 and CDR2 from the germline V gene are SGHNT and YYREEE (reference sequence). The V and J ends lost 0 bases and 3 bases, in that order; junction bases with no gene match: 6. CDR3 length: 16 residues.